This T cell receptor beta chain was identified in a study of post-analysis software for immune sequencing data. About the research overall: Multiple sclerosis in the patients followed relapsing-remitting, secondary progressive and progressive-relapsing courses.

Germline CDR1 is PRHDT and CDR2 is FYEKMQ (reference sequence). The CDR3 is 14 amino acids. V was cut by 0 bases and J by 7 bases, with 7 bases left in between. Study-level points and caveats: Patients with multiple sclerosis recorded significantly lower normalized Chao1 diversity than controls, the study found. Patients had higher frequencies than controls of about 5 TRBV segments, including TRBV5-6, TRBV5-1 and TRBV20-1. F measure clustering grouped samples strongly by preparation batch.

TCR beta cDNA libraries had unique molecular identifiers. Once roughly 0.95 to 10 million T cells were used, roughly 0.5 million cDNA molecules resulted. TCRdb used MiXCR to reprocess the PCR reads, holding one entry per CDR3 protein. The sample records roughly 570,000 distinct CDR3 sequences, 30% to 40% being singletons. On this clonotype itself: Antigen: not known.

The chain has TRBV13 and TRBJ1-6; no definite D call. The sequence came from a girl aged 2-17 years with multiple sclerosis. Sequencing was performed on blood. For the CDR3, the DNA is TGTGCCAGCAGCTTAGGTCCGATAAATTCACCCCTCCACTTT. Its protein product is CASSLGPINSPLHF.